Presented here are 21 T cell receptor beta chains from one specimen sequenced in a study of T cell repertoires in cytomegalovirus infection. TCRdb re-analysed the reads in MiXCR, keeping a single row per CDR3 protein. Seen here are 900,000 to 950,000 distinct CDR3 sequences, around 30% observed once, and the top ten hold roughly an eighth. For these TCRs, the target antigens are not known. Material: cultured CD8+ T cells from PBMCs, obtained from culture after CMV antigen stimulation. The receptors come from a human donor in good health (CMV status not recorded). Some clones in this sample may be carry-over from other donors' samples.

This clonotype was detected many times. V gene TRBV7-2 combines with J gene TRBJ1-1; D possibly corresponds to TRBD1 (6 bases). The CDR3 totals 16 residues. Germline V gene data show CDR1 as SGHTA and CDR2 as FQGNSA. V lost 5 bases and J lost 3, with 19 bases in between. CDR3 DNA sequence: TGTGCCAGCAGCCCTCGGACAGATCTAACCTACACTGAAGCTTTCTTT. This encodes CASSPRTDLTYTEAFF. Based on the CDR3 plus reference TRBV7-2 and TRBJ1-1, the full variable domain is GAGVSQSPSNKVTEKGKDVELRCDPISGHTALYWYRQSLGQGLEFLIYFQGNSAPDKSGLPSDRFSAERTGGSVSTLTIQRTQQEDSAVYLCASSPRTDLTYTEAFFGQGTRLTVV.

This clonotype appeared a few times. V and J are TRBV7-6 and TRBJ2-2, with 7 bases identical to TRBD1. Germline trimming cut 4 bases from V and 4 bases from J; bases unmatched to any gene: 9. CDR1 and CDR2 (germline): SGHVS, FNYEAQ. This CDR3 is built from 16 residues. CDR3 loop: CASSSMGAGGTGELFF. CDR3 coding DNA: TGTGCCAGCAGCTCCATGGGGGCAGGGGGCACCGGGGAGCTGTTTTTT.

This clonotype has only a few counts. The chain employs TRBV2 and TRBJ2-7, with 9 bases matching TRBD2. The length of the CDR3 is 15 residues. V shed 4 bases, J shed 1 base, and the junction held 5 bases outside the gene matches. The V gene's germline CDR1 is SNHLY and CDR2 FYNNEI. The CDR3 coding sequence is TGTGCCAGCAGTGTTCTAGCGGGGCTGTCCTACGAGCAGTACTTC. Encoded protein: CASSVLAGLSYEQYF.

This chain uses TRBV6-8 with TRBJ2-7, with D uncertain. The CDR3 length is 13 residues. V was clipped by 8 bases and J by 4 bases, with 15 bases between them. Germline CDR1 MNHGY, CDR2 SAAAGT. CDR3 region: CASVSGSLYEQYV. The CDR3 DNA is TGTGCCAGCGTGAGTGGCTCCCTGTACGAGCAGTACGTC.

This clonotype was seen more than once but under ten times. The rearrangement uses TRBV6-6 and TRBJ2-3; 7 bases are a match to TRBD1. This CDR3 comprises 16 residues. The V gene end was trimmed by 5 bases and the J gene end by 2 bases; junction bases not matched to a gene: 10. CDR1 and CDR2 (germline): MNHNY, SVGAGI (reference sequence). The CDR3 DNA reads as TGTGCCAGCAGTACCGACAGGGAGTCCCCCACAGATACGCAGTATTTT. Protein sequence: CASSTDRESPTDTQYF.

This clonotype was observed a few times. The rearrangement uses TRBV12-3 or TRBV12-4 and TRBJ1-1; D gene uncertain. The V end was cut by 6 bases, the J end by 0 bases, with 14 bases between. The CDR3 extends over 15 amino acids. In DNA, the CDR3 is TGTGCCAGCAGCCCCCTGACGGCCATGAACACTGAAGCTTTCTTT. Residues: CASSPLTAMNTEAFF.

The J gene is TRBJ1-2, the V gene TRBV5-1, with D hard to call. Between the trimmed V and J ends, which lost 0 bases and 6 bases, there was a span of 12 bases. Germline values: CDR1 SGHRS, CDR2 YFSETQ. The CDR3 length is 14 residues. CDR3 nucleotides: TGCGCCAGCAGCTTGGAAACGGGCTCGGATGGCTACACCTTC. It encodes CASSLETGSDGYTF.

V is TRBV10-3 and J is TRBJ2-3; the D is unclear. Germline V gene lookup returns CDR1 ENHRY and CDR2 SYGVKD. The V end was cut by 6 bases, the J end by 4 bases, with 17 bases between. This CDR3 is 15 amino acids long. The DNA of the CDR3 is TGTGCCATCAGAATGATGCGATTTGGGGCAGATACGCAGTATTTT. Its translation is CAIRMMRFGADTQYF.

This chain joins TRBV9 and TRBJ2-7, with D perhaps matching TRBD1 (6 bases). This CDR3 region has 13 residues. Between the trimmed V and J ends, which lost 0 bases and 7 bases, there was a span of 11 bases. The V gene's germline CDR1 is SGDLS and CDR2 YYNGEE. DNA of the CDR3: TGTGCCAGCAGCGTAGCCCAGGGGCTGGAGCAGTACTTC. Amino acid sequence: CASSVAQGLEQYF.

The chain recombines TRBV27 with TRBJ2-7; D is ambiguous. Germline values: CDR1 MNHEY, CDR2 SMNVEV (reference sequence). The CDR3 runs 12 residues. The V end was cut by 5 bases, the J end by 3 bases, with 8 bases between. CDR3 sequence: CASSRPGYEQYF. For the CDR3, the DNA is TGTGCCAGCAGTCGCCCCGGCTACGAGCAGTACTTC.

This clonotype was detected only a few times. The chain uses TRBV27 and TRBJ2-1; D gene uncertain. Trimming stripped 11 bases from V and 7 bases from J, with 15 bases between. The CDR3 contains 12 residues. Germline V gene sequence: CDR1 MNHEY, CDR2 SMNVEV (reference sequence). CDR3 region: CASSEGQNEQFF. DNA of the CDR3: TGTGCCTCCTCAGAAGGGCAGAATGAGCAGTTCTTC.

This clonotype was detected only a few times. The V and J genes are TRBV6-2 or TRBV6-3 and TRBJ1-1; no clear D gene. The V end lost 8 bases, the J end lost 1 base, and 14 bases lay between the germline ends. Germline V gives CDR1 MNHEY, CDR2 SVGEGT. This CDR3 spans 14 amino acids. The CDR3 DNA follows: TGTGCCAGCCTTAAGACCAGGCAGAACACTGAAGCTTTCTTT. The encoded protein is CASLKTRQNTEAFF.

The V and J genes are TRBV7-2 and TRBJ1-3; D call uncertain. The CDR3 is 12 residues long. CDR1 and CDR2 (germline): SGHTA, FQGNSA. Trimming shortened V by 6 bases and J by 8 bases, and 11 bases separated the two germline ends. The chain's CDR3 is CASRDPGDTIYF. Written as DNA, the CDR3 is TGTGCCAGCAGGGACCCCGGTGACACCATATATTTT.

This clonotype occurred a few times. Here the CDR3 reads CASTPDSTYEQYF. Written as DNA, the CDR3 is TGTGCCAGCACCCCGGACAGCACCTACGAGCAGTACTTC. This chain joins TRBV5-4 and TRBJ2-7; the D gene is possibly TRBD1 (6 bases). Trimming cost V 6 bases and J 2 bases, with 12 bases left between them. CDR3 length: 13 amino acids. From germline, CDR1 is SGHNT and CDR2 YYREEE (reference sequence). Full variable domain (rest looked up from reference TRBV5-4 and TRBJ2-7): ETGVTQSPTHLIKTRGQQVTLRCSSQSGHNTVSWYQQALGQGPQFIFQYYREEENGRGNFPPRFSGLQFPNYSSELNVNALELDDSALYLCASTPDSTYEQYFGPGTRLTVT.

The chain combines TRBV27 with TRBJ1-1; 8 bases are a match to TRBD1. V shed 5 bases, J shed 6 bases, and the junction held 8 bases outside the gene matches. Germline-derived CDR1 and CDR2 are MNHEY and SMNVEV (reference sequence). This CDR3 contains 14 residues. As DNA, the CDR3 is TGTGCCAGCAGTATAACAGGGGGGGGAGCTGAAGCTTTCTTT. Encoded protein: CASSITGGGAEAFF.

This clonotype was counted a few times. The rearrangement links TRBV2 to TRBJ2-7, with a possible D match to TRBD1 (6 bases). This CDR3 is built from 11 residues. Trimming shortened V by 9 bases and J by 3 bases, and 9 bases separated the two germline ends. The germline CDR1 and CDR2 sequences are SNHLY and FYNNEI. In nucleotides, the CDR3 is TGTGCCAGTGTACAGGGCTACGAGCAGTACGTC. Amino acids: CASVQGYEQYV.

This clonotype was counted ten times or more. The chain uses TRBV7-8 and TRBJ2-1, with a tentative D call TRBD1 (5 bases). The V gene lost 5 bases and the J gene lost 3 bases, with 17 bases spanning the gap. The CDR3 has 16 residues. Germline lookup yields CDR1 SGHVS and CDR2 FQNEAQ. The CDR3 is CASSLRALRDYNEQFF. CDR3 bases: TGTGCCAGCAGCCTCAGGGCCCTCCGAGACTACAATGAGCAGTTCTTC.

In its sample, this clonotype was seen many times. The chain recombines TRBV7-9 with TRBJ2-5; 7 bases align to TRBD1. The trim removed 5 bases at V and 1 base at J, leaving 10 bases unmatched. Germline CDR1 reads SEHNR; CDR2 reads FQNEAQ (reference sequence). The CDR3 totals 16 residues. CDR3 loop: CASSTDDEGAQETQYF. The CDR3 DNA is TGTGCCAGCAGCACCGACGACGAGGGGGCCCAAGAGACCCAGTACTTC.

The chain combines TRBV6-5 with TRBJ2-2, with D perhaps matching TRBD2 (5 bases). Germline CDR1 MNHEY, CDR2 SVGAGI. V shed 6 bases and J shed 4 bases, with 9 bases lying between them. The length of the CDR3 is 13 residues. Written as DNA, the CDR3 is TGTGCCAGCAGCGACGGACTCACCGGGGAGCTGTTTTTT. Protein product: CASSDGLTGELFF.

This clonotype was seen a handful of times. V usage is TRBV11-2 and J usage is TRBJ2-3, with 11 bases aligning to TRBD2. The CDR3 is 18 residues long. Per germline, CDR1 SGHAT and CDR2 FQNNGV. V was pared by 3 bases and J by 4 bases, with 12 bases of the junction left unmatched. The DNA for the CDR3 is TGTGCCAGCAGCTTTCCTCACCTAGCGGGGGGTTTTTCAGATACGCAGTATTTT. Residues: CASSFPHLAGGFSDTQYF.

The chain carries TRBV12-3 or TRBV12-4 and TRBJ2-7; D remains unclear. V was cut by 5 bases and J by 3 bases, with 11 bases left in between. The CDR3 sequence is 13 residues long. CDR3 in amino acids: CASSPAPLYEQYF. In DNA, the CDR3 is TGTGCCAGCAGTCCCGCACCGCTCTACGAGCAGTACTTC.